The sequence of this T cell receptor (beta chain) was determined in a study of cytomegalovirus exposure and HLA in healthy donors (TCRdb year 2017). With regard to the full study: In an earlier analysis of around 540 of the donors, around 290 Gb of sequence data and about 110 million unique TCR beta sequences from roughly 200 million T cells were reported. An early release that covered 640 HLA-typed donors contained about 290 gigabases of sequencing data and around 85 million unique TCR sequences. The genetic ancestry cluster associated with self-reported Caucasian donors included over 80% of the roughly 390 genotyped donors. The study was designed to test whether signatures of past pathogen exposure could be identified by cataloging public T cell receptors. The study used immunosequencing to profile the T cell repertoires of hundreds of subjects and linked those repertoires to cytomegalovirus serostatus. In addition to the first cohort of around 670 subjects, a separate validation cohort of over 90 different subjects was used. The study combined high-throughput TCR immunosequencing, statistical association of individual TCRs with disease status, and machine learning to predict cytomegalovirus infection status. A later analysis re-analyzed previously published TCR beta repertoires from approximately 670 donors and added high-resolution HLA genotyping to study TCR occurrence patterns. Rather than drawing on any new phenotypic data, the later analysis identified candidate immune exposures from TCR beta sequences and the way those sequences occurred across donors. In an earlier analysis of around 540 of the donors, high-throughput TCR beta sequencing was used to judge whether each TCR beta V gene segment behaved as functional or pseudogenic. Alongside the repertoire data, information on donor age, sex, ethnicity and CMV serostatus was compiled. Genome-wide SNP genotypes for about 65% of the roughly 670 donors were used in a later genetic analysis, which treated that subset as a discovery cohort. All discovery cohort repertoires had been generated using a single sequencing platform. Both class I and class II loci were covered by HLA typing, at four-digit resolution. Typing coverage differed by locus: A, B, C, DRB1 and DQB1 were typed in about 629-640 donors, DQA1 in approximately 520, DPA1 in 600 to 610, and DPB1 in 472. Because of strong linkage in the cohort, roughly five DR-DQ haplotypes were treated as single units for association and clustering. On average, 235,054 unique TCR beta nucleotide sequences were sequenced per donor among 398 genotyped donors of the cohort, with roughly 20% of those sequences being non-productive.

The cohort consisted of 670 or so healthy bone marrow donors. All cohort members were sampled while nominally healthy, although unrecorded immune exposures were likely present. The donor was CMV seronegative and belonged to the group of under 400 seronegative cohort members. Each donor provided a peripheral blood sample, and peripheral blood mononuclear cells were used for TCR beta sequencing. The Qiagen DNeasy Blood Extraction Kit was used to extract genomic DNA from the blood cell samples. V gives up 8 bases and J gives up 7 bases, and the segment between their germline ends measures 18 bases. The CDR3 runs 14 amino acids, cysteine and phenylalanine included. Solely the CDR3 DNA is kept, with 42 bases framed from the first base. The germline V gene encodes CDR1 MDHEN and CDR2 SYDVKM. What the work shows at the level of the full study, not this receptor alone: In a later genetic analysis, a missense DCLRE1C variant was associated with V-gene and J-gene trimming of TCR beta chains, and the association was replicated in an independent cohort. A further reported finding was that TCR beta sequences accurately predicted the HLA-A and HLA-B alleles for most subjects in the first cohort. The only immune exposure information available for the cohort was CMV serostatus. Cytomegalovirus status was reported to be diagnosed by the classifier with high specificity and sensitivity in both the original and validation cohorts. A later analysis found that most CMV-associated TCR beta chains appeared HLA-restricted, with HLA associations seemingly driven largely by CMV exposure. In an earlier analysis of fewer than 700 of the donors, most TCR beta V segments appeared in productive rearrangements about 87% or about 30% of the time, broadly matching IMGT annotations. Because counts were too low, more than 15 rarely observed V segments, including chromosome 9 orphons, were excluded from the earlier analysis of several hundred of the donors. Linkage disequilibrium might explain the correlated functional status among segregating V segments, but an unknown experimental factor could not be ruled out. A later analysis reported that several top co-occurrence clusters appeared linked to parvovirus B19, influenza, CMV and Epstein-Barr virus. A later analysis associated about 16,000 TCR beta sequences with specific HLA alleles at a false discovery rate of 0.05. A later genetic analysis reported fewer N-insertions in productive TCRs among donors in an Asian-associated ancestry cluster than the roughly 620-donor mean. A group of highly shared sequence variants was considered likely to be a technical artifact of the sequencing pipeline. In a later analysis, TCR association rates were found to vary across HLA loci, with the most associated TCRs seen for DRB1 alleles and the fewest for HLA-C alleles. Compared with equally common non-associated chains, HLA-associated TCR beta chains in a later analysis were more clonally expanded and had lower generation probabilities. In vitro tests confirmed that a few of the cytomegalovirus-associated TCR beta chains recognize cytomegalovirus antigens. The authors suggested that the approach could potentially be generalized to other disease states and immunological phenotypes. Assigning TCR associations to individual alleles was difficult when HLA alleles, especially DR and DQ, strongly co-occurred. The 87-base-pair reads could not distinguish some IMGT-functional V segments, including TRBV6-2 and TRBV6-3, so those segments were excluded. The study listed 150 to 200 TCR beta chains as associated with cytomegalovirus. While some public TCRs were present in many individuals, most TCR sequences turned up only very rarely across donors. Roughly uniform sequencing depth across donors was assumed in presence/absence analyses, although this assumption may not hold. HLA typing was unavailable for some donors at each locus, so association tests used only the typed subset. The cohort was sequenced for TCR beta chains only, and without alpha or paired-chain data the features that could be detected were limited.

Library preparation employed the immunoSEQ multiplex PCR assay. A mixture of 60 forward primers for TCR Vbeta segments and 13 reverse primers for TCR Jbeta segments was used in the multiplex PCR. A multiplex PCR assay on genomic DNA amplified the CDR3 region of rearranged TCR beta genes. On the Illumina HiSeq System, the amplified TCR beta libraries were sequenced as 87-base-pair reads. As for the authors' bioinformatics: A later analysis tallied 75 million to 95 million unique TCR beta chains across the 650 to 750 repertoires, and some 10 million of those chains were shared by two or more donors. To remove PCR and sequencing errors, raw reads were error-corrected and collapsed into unique sequences using a nearest-neighbor algorithm that merged closely related sequences. Alignment of CDR3 sequences to IMGT reference sequences was used to assign V, D and J gene segments. For a sequence to be retained, a match of at least six nucleotides was required to both a V gene segment and a J gene segment. Rearrangements were classified as productive when the CDR3 lacked stop codons and remained in frame with V and J, and all other rearrangements were classified as non-productive. CDR3 was defined according to IMGT convention as the region running from the second conserved V-encoded cysteine to the conserved J-encoded phenylalanine. In an earlier analysis of roughly 580 of the donors, sequences lacking an unambiguous match to a single V gene segment were excluded. In an earlier analysis of some 590 of the donors, a V segment was called functional when productive rearrangements were above 56.7%, and segregating when the standard deviation between donors exceeded 5%. To diagnose cytomegalovirus status from the catalog of TCR beta chain sequences, a statistical classification framework was built. V and J gene assignment, in a later analysis, came from comparing TCR nucleotide sequences with IMGT/GENE-DB human TR gene sequences. A later analysis assigned CDR3 sequences and most-parsimonious VDJ recombination scenarios with the TCRdist pipeline. In a later analysis, each TCR beta chain was defined by its CDR3 amino acid sequence together with its V-gene family, and reads lacking a unique V-gene family were excluded. In a later analysis, approximately 640 highly shared, low-generation-probability nucleotide sequences were removed to address suspected cross-contamination and a sequencing artifact. In a later analysis, a clonal expansion index was calculated for each public chain from normalized within-repertoire ranks of inferred template counts. Generation probabilities in a later analysis came from a VDJ recombination model fitted to out-of-frame rearrangements, and those results were checked against IGoR. In a later analysis, hypergeometric tests were used to score TCR-TCR, TCR-HLA and TCR-CMV co-occurrence, with a repertoire-size bias correction applied to TCR pairs. False discovery rates were estimated in a later analysis by permuting HLA or CMV assignments 20 times. In a later analysis, co-occurring TCRs were grouped using DBSCAN, with TCRdist sequence similarity added in when clustering inside HLA-allele-positive subsets. For co-occurrence clustering, repertoires with fewer than 30,000 or more than 120,000 public chains were excluded, along with four to six repertoires with anomalous nucleotide sharing. Here the immuneACCESS table is served through TCRdb, limited to in-frame sequences with V and J called. Missing clones are a known gap in these copies; in checked studies unresolved V genes cover under half, and the rest lacks a known reason. V and J calls and clone size are given by that table; D and trimming were obtained from the DNA. This sample comprises around 110,000 clones, around 10% of them detected only once. The leading ten clones occupy approximately 3% of the sample.

Comments on this clone: No antigen is known for it. No per-base quality is available; no much larger clone lies one base away.

Recombination linked TRBV28 to TRBJ1-5, with a weak D call of TRBD1 (5 bases match). The source is a young man in good health and CMV-seronegative. The sequenced material came from PBMCs. The DNA sequence is TGTGCCAGCTCATCCGGGGGGGATCACCAGCCCCAGCATTTT. Its protein reads: CASSSGGDHQPQHF.